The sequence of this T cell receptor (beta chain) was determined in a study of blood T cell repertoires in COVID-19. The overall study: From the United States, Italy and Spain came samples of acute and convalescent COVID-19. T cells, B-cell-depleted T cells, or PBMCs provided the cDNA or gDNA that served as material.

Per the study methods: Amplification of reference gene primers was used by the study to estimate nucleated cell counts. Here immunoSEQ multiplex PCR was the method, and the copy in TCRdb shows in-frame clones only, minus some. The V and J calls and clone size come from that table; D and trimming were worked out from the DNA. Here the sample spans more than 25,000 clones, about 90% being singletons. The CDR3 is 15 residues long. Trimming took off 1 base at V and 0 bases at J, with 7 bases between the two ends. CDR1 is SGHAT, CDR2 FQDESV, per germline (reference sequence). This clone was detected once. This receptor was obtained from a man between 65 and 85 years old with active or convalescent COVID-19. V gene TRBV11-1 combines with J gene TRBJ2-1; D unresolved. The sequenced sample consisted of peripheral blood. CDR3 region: CASSLGGYSYNEQFF. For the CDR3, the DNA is TGTGCCAGCAGCTTAGGCGGATACTCCTACAATGAGCAGTTCTTC.